This TCR beta chain appears in the sequencing data of a study of blood T cell repertoires in COVID-19 (dated by TCRdb to about 2020). Broadly, across the study: The collaborator samples originated in the United States, Italy and Spain and spanned the acute and convalescent phases of COVID-19. The prospective study material was composed of cDNA or gDNA derived from T cells, B-cell-depleted T cells, or PBMCs. Subjects who had been exposed to COVID-19, were actively infected with it, or had recovered from it provided the deeply sampled blood TCRbeta repertoires that made up the dataset. The repertoires were made available in a free public database intended to serve as a resource for research on the immune response to SARS-CoV-2. Samples were obtained from the ongoing ImmuneRACE study (first 160 participants) and from about 1,300 subjects provided by 6 global collaborators. The sample metadata nearly always contained a de-identified subject ID, COVID-19 status, age in years and sex. Where available, HLA class I and class II types were obtained from metadata supplied by the sample provider rather than from assay-based typing.

On this clone itself: Its antigen remains undetermined. Per-nucleotide qualities are absent, and no much larger clonotype sits a single base away.

Overall results and qualifications from the work: The amount of clinical and demographic metadata varied by source and participant and was provided uncurated.

The immunoSEQ Assay, a bias-controlled multiplex PCR, was used to amplify TCRbeta CDR3 regions from genomic DNA. The original pipeline was this. Within the assay, amplification of reference gene primers was used to estimate how many nucleated cells each sample contained. To quantify the absolute abundance of each unique TCRbeta CDR3 rearrangement, sequence reads were collapsed and filtered. Productive Simpson clonality was computed per sample as the square root of Simpson's diversity index over productive rearrangements. Not all clones reach the TCRdb copy of this immuneACCESS table, which keeps in-frame sequences only. Checked studies attribute under half of the gap to unresolved V genes and leave the rest unexplained. V and J calls and clone size follow that table, whereas D and trimming were derived from the DNA. The sample table holds 200,000 to 250,000 clones, of which 90% were seen once. The top ten constitute 0.87% of the sample.

The CDR3 numbers 15 residues from cysteine through phenylalanine. Just CDR3 DNA is preserved here, 45 bases in frame from base 1. At the junction V is shortened by 0 bases and J by 5 bases; bases outside the gene matches: 3. The germline V gene (reference sequence) specifies SGHNT as CDR1 and YYREEE as CDR2. In the prospective study, participants were roughly 18 to 89 years old, resided in 20 to 30 geographic areas of the United States, and were enrolled through a virtual design. Cohort assignment in the prospective study relied on participant-reported clinical history from a screening survey and a study questionnaire. Exposed participants were defined as having been in contact with someone with a PCR-confirmed or clinician-diagnosed COVID-19 case within 2 weeks of study entry. Each participant in the prospective study had whole blood, serum and a nasopharyngeal or oropharyngeal swab collected by mobile phlebotomists. Additional blood draws and questionnaires over an approximately two-month period could optionally be provided by prospective study participants. Before DNA extraction, blood samples from the prospective study were shipped at room temperature or frozen.

The sequence links TRBV5-4 to TRBJ2-1; the central 9 bases match TRBD2. Sequenced material: PBMCs or T cells enriched from blood (not recorded which). The TCR comes from a man in his forties or fifties who had been exposed to COVID-19. The DNA sequence is given as TGTGCCAGCAGCTTGGAGCTAGCGGGGCACAATGAGCAGTTCTTC. It encodes CASSLELAGHNEQFF. This CDR3, with the reference TRBV5-4 and TRBJ2-1 proteins standing in past its ends, gives the full variable domain ETGVTQSPTHLIKTRGQQVTLRCSSQSGHNTVSWYQQALGQGPQFIFQYYREEENGRGNFPPRFSGLQFPNYSSELNVNALELDDSALYLCASSLELAGHNEQFFGPGTRLTVL.